Listed below are T cell receptor beta chains from one sample, sequenced in a study of cytomegalovirus exposure and HLA in healthy donors. The repertoire was sequenced with immunoSEQ multiplex PCR; TCRdb's copy has only in-frame clones and lacks some. The table records about 210,000 clones, about 83% of them present only once. The sample comprised PBMCs. The receptors were sampled from a woman aged 50 to 60 in good health and CMV-seropositive. Each CDR3 is given with its conserved first and last residue. D genes are given only for firm matches. Expanded clones are given a class, and other clones once, few, many or no size at all.

v_gene: TRBV18
d_gene: TRBD1
abundance: NA
j_gene: TRBJ1-1
CDR3aa: CASSQAMTGDSLNTEAFF
CDR3nt: TGTGCCAGCTCACAAGCCATGACAGGGGACAGCTTGAACACTGAAGCTTTCTTT

v_gene: TRBV4-2
d_gene: TRBD1
abundance: NA
j_gene: TRBJ1-2
CDR3aa: CASSQEWTGTYGYTF
CDR3nt: TGTGCCAGCAGCCAAGAATGGACAGGGACCTATGGCTACACCTTC

v_gene: TRBV19
d_gene: TRBD1
abundance: NA
j_gene: TRBJ2-5
CDR3aa: CASSTGTVETQYF
CDR3nt: TGTGCCAGTAGCACTGGGACAGTAGAGACCCAGTACTTC

v_gene: TRBV9
d_gene: NA
abundance: once
j_gene: TRBJ2-7
CDR3aa: CASSPSSQGGEQYF
CDR3nt: TGTGCCAGCAGCCCTTCCTCCCAAGGCGGCGAGCAGTACTTC

v_gene: TRBV4-2
d_gene: TRBD1
abundance: NA
j_gene: TRBJ1-3
CDR3aa: CASSQRQGISGNTIYF
CDR3nt: TGTGCCAGCAGCCAACGACAGGGGATTTCTGGAAACACCATATATTTT

v_gene: TRBV5-1
d_gene: NA
abundance: NA
j_gene: TRBJ2-7
CDR3aa: CASSLVGLDEQYF
CDR3nt: TGCGCCAGCAGCTTGGTGGGGCTTGACGAGCAGTACTTC

v_gene: TRBV19
d_gene: NA
abundance: NA
j_gene: TRBJ2-1
CDR3aa: CASSLGGQSYNEQFF
CDR3nt: TGTGCCAGTAGCTTGGGCGGGCAGTCCTACAATGAGCAGTTCTTC

v_gene: TRBV5-1
d_gene: NA
abundance: NA
j_gene: TRBJ1-1
CDR3aa: CASSWGGTEAFF
CDR3nt: TGCGCCAGCAGCTGGGGGGGGACTGAAGCTTTCTTT

v_gene: TRBV5-5
d_gene: TRBD1
abundance: NA
j_gene: TRBJ1-5
CDR3aa: CASSRRGTGDQPQHF
CDR3nt: TGTGCCAGCAGTCGTAGAGGGACAGGGGATCAGCCCCAGCATTTT

v_gene: TRBV10-1
d_gene: TRBD2
abundance: few
j_gene: TRBJ2-7
CDR3aa: CASSDHRLAGVYEQYF
CDR3nt: TGCGCCAGCAGTGACCACCGCCTAGCGGGGGTCTACGAGCAGTACTTC

v_gene: TRBV29-1
d_gene: NA
abundance: NA
j_gene: TRBJ1-1
CDR3aa: CSAFNTEAFF
CDR3nt: TGCAGCGCATTTAACACTGAAGCTTTCTTT

v_gene: TRBV30
d_gene: NA
abundance: NA
j_gene: TRBJ2-7
CDR3aa: CAWSQIYEQYF
CDR3nt: TGTGCCTGGAGCCAGATCTACGAGCAGTACTTC

v_gene: TRBV5-5
d_gene: NA
abundance: NA
j_gene: TRBJ1-5
CDR3aa: CASSRGFSSNQPQHF
CDR3nt: TGTGCCAGCAGCAGGGGGTTCTCAAGCAATCAGCCCCAGCATTTT

v_gene: TRBV10-3
d_gene: NA
abundance: NA
j_gene: TRBJ2-3
CDR3aa: CATAPAADTQYF
CDR3nt: TGTGCCACCGCTCCTGCGGCAGATACGCAGTATTTT

v_gene: TRBV5-8
d_gene: TRBD1
abundance: NA
j_gene: TRBJ1-5
CDR3aa: CASSPDRGQPQHF
CDR3nt: TGTGCCAGCAGCCCCGACAGGGGGCAGCCCCAGCATTTT

v_gene: TRBV2
d_gene: NA
abundance: NA
j_gene: TRBJ2-3
CDR3aa: CASRAGRTDTQYF
CDR3nt: TGTGCCAGTCGGGCGGGACGGACAGATACGCAGTATTTT

v_gene: TRBV2
d_gene: TRBD1
abundance: NA
j_gene: TRBJ1-4
CDR3aa: CASSRDRGREKLFF
CDR3nt: TGTGCCAGCAGTCGGGACAGGGGTCGGGAAAAACTGTTTTTT

v_gene: TRBV4-1
d_gene: NA
abundance: NA
j_gene: TRBJ2-7
CDR3aa: CASSQGARGVTYEQYF
CDR3nt: TGCGCCAGCAGCCAAGGGGCCCGCGGGGTTACCTACGAGCAGTACTTC

v_gene: TRBV5-1
d_gene: TRBD2
abundance: NA
j_gene: TRBJ2-5
CDR3aa: CASSLGGGIQETQYF
CDR3nt: TGCGCCAGCAGCTTGGGCGGGGGAATCCAAGAGACCCAGTACTTC

v_gene: TRBV9
d_gene: NA
abundance: NA
j_gene: TRBJ1-3
CDR3aa: CASSVDTGGNTIYF
CDR3nt: TGTGCCAGCAGCGTAGATACAGGGGGAAACACCATATATTTT

v_gene: TRBV7-2
d_gene: NA
abundance: NA
j_gene: TRBJ1-6
CDR3aa: CASSPVSGGTSYNSPLHF
CDR3nt: TGTGCCAGCAGCCCCGTTTCGGGGGGGACCTCCTATAATTCACCCCTCCACTTT

v_gene: TRBV27
d_gene: TRBD1
abundance: NA
j_gene: TRBJ1-5
CDR3aa: CASSDLDRGRVQPQHF
CDR3nt: TGTGCCAGCAGTGACCTCGACAGGGGGCGGGTTCAGCCCCAGCATTTT

v_gene: TRBV5-1
d_gene: NA
abundance: NA
j_gene: TRBJ2-1
CDR3aa: CASSPSTNYNEQFF
CDR3nt: TGCGCCAGCAGCCCCTCGACTAACTACAATGAGCAGTTCTTC

v_gene: TRBV5-4
d_gene: TRBD1
abundance: NA
j_gene: TRBJ1-1
CDR3aa: CASSSPGQGVGDTEAFF
CDR3nt: TGTGCCAGCAGCTCACCGGGACAGGGGGTCGGAGACACTGAAGCTTTCTTT

v_gene: TRBV5-6
d_gene: NA
abundance: NA
j_gene: TRBJ1-6
CDR3aa: CASSLERGDYSPLHF
CDR3nt: TGTGCCAGCAGCTTGGAAAGGGGTGATTATTCACCCCTCCACTTT

v_gene: TRBV7-9
d_gene: NA
abundance: NA
j_gene: TRBJ2-2
CDR3aa: CASSSPRGGTGELFF
CDR3nt: TGTGCCAGCAGCTCCCCGAGGGGGGGGACCGGGGAGCTGTTTTTT

v_gene: TRBV19
d_gene: TRBD1
abundance: NA
j_gene: TRBJ1-6
CDR3aa: CASSLYRGDPYNSPLHF
CDR3nt: TGTGCCAGTAGTCTCTACAGGGGGGACCCCTATAATTCACCCCTCCACTTT

v_gene: TRBV7-3
d_gene: TRBD2
abundance: NA
j_gene: TRBJ2-5
CDR3aa: CASRFLLADKETQYF
CDR3nt: TGTGCCAGCAGGTTTCTCCTAGCGGACAAAGAGACCCAGTACTTC

v_gene: TRBV7-9
d_gene: NA
abundance: NA
j_gene: TRBJ1-1
CDR3aa: CASSLNDRLNTEAFF
CDR3nt: TGTGCCAGCAGCTTAAATGACAGATTGAACACTGAAGCTTTCTTT

v_gene: TRBV7-8
d_gene: NA
abundance: NA
j_gene: TRBJ2-7
CDR3aa: CASSLTYEQYF
CDR3nt: TGTGCCAGCAGCTTAACTTACGAGCAGTACTTC

v_gene: TRBV19
d_gene: NA
abundance: once
j_gene: TRBJ2-3
CDR3aa: CASSITRTGSTDTQYF
CDR3nt: TGTGCCAGTAGTATCACTCGGACGGGAAGCACAGATACGCAGTATTTT

v_gene: TRBV19
d_gene: NA
abundance: NA
j_gene: TRBJ1-5
CDR3aa: CASSKFQNQPQHF
CDR3nt: TGTGCCAGTAGTAAATTTCAGAATCAGCCCCAGCATTTT

v_gene: TRBV5-1
d_gene: TRBD1
abundance: once
j_gene: TRBJ2-7
CDR3aa: CASSSTGTGRSYEQYF
CDR3nt: TGCGCCAGCAGTTCAACCGGGACAGGGAGGTCCTACGAGCAGTACTTC

v_gene: TRBV23-1
d_gene: NA
abundance: once
j_gene: TRBJ2-3
CDR3aa: CASSQVGGPHRYTQYF
CDR3nt: TGCGCCAGCAGTCAAGTCGGGGGGCCCCACCGGTATACGCAGTATTTT

v_gene: TRBV25-1
d_gene: NA
abundance: few
j_gene: TRBJ1-1
CDR3aa: CASSLGNTEAFF
CDR3nt: TGTGCCAGCAGTCTAGGGAACACTGAAGCTTTCTTT

v_gene: TRBV5-1
d_gene: NA
abundance: NA
j_gene: TRBJ2-5
CDR3aa: CASSLGTEETQYF
CDR3nt: TGCGCCAGCAGCTTGGGGACAGAAGAGACCCAGTACTTC

v_gene: TRBV4-3
d_gene: TRBD1
abundance: NA
j_gene: TRBJ2-1
CDR3aa: CASSQDLGGTGINEQFF
CDR3nt: TGCGCCAGCAGCCAAGATCTAGGGGGGACAGGGATCAATGAGCAGTTCTTC

v_gene: TRBV5-6
d_gene: NA
abundance: NA
j_gene: TRBJ1-6
CDR3aa: CASSLGGGGVYNSPLHF
CDR3nt: TGTGCCAGCAGCTTGGGCGGGGGAGGGGTCTATAATTCACCCCTCCACTTT

v_gene: TRBV7-9
d_gene: NA
abundance: NA
j_gene: TRBJ2-2
CDR3aa: CASSFYRTNTGELFF
CDR3nt: TGTGCCAGCAGCTTCTACAGGACGAACACCGGGGAGCTGTTTTTT

v_gene: TRBV9
d_gene: TRBD2
abundance: NA
j_gene: TRBJ2-3
CDR3aa: CASSPRGTSGDPDTQYF
CDR3nt: TGTGCCAGCAGCCCTAGGGGGACTAGCGGGGACCCGGATACGCAGTATTTT

v_gene: TRBV5-1
d_gene: TRBD1
abundance: NA
j_gene: TRBJ2-1
CDR3aa: CASSFEPGTGGFNEQFF
CDR3nt: TGCGCCAGCAGTTTTGAACCTGGGACAGGGGGATTTAATGAGCAGTTCTTC

v_gene: TRBV9
d_gene: NA
abundance: NA
j_gene: TRBJ1-6
CDR3aa: CASSQQANNSPLHF
CDR3nt: TGTGCCAGCAGCCAACAGGCCAATAATTCACCCCTCCACTTT

v_gene: TRBV6-5
d_gene: NA
abundance: NA
j_gene: TRBJ1-2
CDR3aa: CASSYTNRPGYGYTF
CDR3nt: TGTGCCAGCAGTTACACCAACAGGCCTGGCTATGGCTACACCTTC

v_gene: TRBV6-1
d_gene: NA
abundance: NA
j_gene: TRBJ2-3
CDR3aa: CASSGTQRMDTQYF
CDR3nt: TGTGCCAGCAGCGGGACACAGAGGATGGATACGCAGTATTTT

v_gene: TRBV5-1
d_gene: NA
abundance: once
j_gene: TRBJ2-5
CDR3aa: CASSRKGASQETQYF
CDR3nt: TGCGCCAGCAGCCGGAAGGGAGCCTCCCAAGAGACCCAGTACTTC

v_gene: TRBV29-1
d_gene: NA
abundance: NA
j_gene: TRBJ2-5
CDR3aa: CSVIEGGETQYF
CDR3nt: TGCAGCGTTATCGAAGGGGGAGAGACCCAGTACTTC

v_gene: TRBV7-6
d_gene: TRBD1
abundance: NA
j_gene: TRBJ2-2
CDR3aa: CASRPGQGAGGELFF
CDR3nt: TGTGCCAGCAGACCGGGACAGGGGGCAGGTGGGGAGCTGTTTTTT

v_gene: TRBV9
d_gene: TRBD2
abundance: NA
j_gene: TRBJ2-1
CDR3aa: CASSEAQGLDYNEQFF
CDR3nt: TGTGCCAGCAGCGAGGCCCAGGGACTAGACTACAATGAGCAGTTCTTC

v_gene: TRBV5-6
d_gene: TRBD2
abundance: NA
j_gene: TRBJ2-1
CDR3aa: CASSLFSLSGGGYNEQFF
CDR3nt: TGTGCCAGCAGCTTGTTTTCACTTAGCGGGGGGGGATACAATGAGCAGTTCTTC

v_gene: TRBV19
d_gene: TRBD1
abundance: NA
j_gene: TRBJ1-5
CDR3aa: CASSTDRGQDQPQHF
CDR3nt: TGTGCCAGTAGCACCGACAGGGGGCAGGATCAGCCCCAGCATTTT